Each of the 2 T cell receptor beta chains below was sequenced from the same sample in a study of identical twins. One entry per CDR3 protein, called by TCRdb with MiXCR from the 5' RACE reads. Counted here are around 490,000 distinct CDR3 sequences, 13% to 15% occurring once; the ten biggest clones make up approximately 0.98%. This sample was shared with a second study, whose subject was yellow fever vaccine responses in identical twins.

Sequencing used CD4+ T cells sorted from blood. These receptors were obtained from a young woman in good health.

This clonotype has just a few counts. V and J are TRBV2 and TRBJ2-1; the D is unclear. Trimming cost V 8 bases and J 2 bases, with 4 bases left between them. Looked up from germline, CDR1 is SNHLY and CDR2 is FYNNEI. The CDR3 spans 11 residues. Here the CDR3 reads CASLAYNEQFF. CDR3 DNA: TGTGCCAGCTTGGCCTACAATGAGCAGTTCTTC.

The chain has TRBV6-2 or TRBV6-3 and TRBJ2-7, with 7 bases that match TRBD1. The CDR3 is 15 amino acids. After removal of 0 bases from V and 2 bases from J, the junction contained 4 bases not matched to a gene. Germline V gene sequence: CDR1 MNHEY, CDR2 SVGEGT. For the CDR3, the DNA is TGTGCCAGCAGTTACTCATGGACAGGAGCCTACGAGCAGTACTTC. Translation: CASSYSWTGAYEQYF.